The 9 T cell receptor beta chains presented below share a single source sample, sequenced in a study of blood T cell repertoires in COVID-19. Data came from immunoSEQ multiplex PCR; TCRdb stores just in-frame clones and leaves some out. This sample carries 30,000 to 40,000 clones, approximately 85% of them seen once, and the ten largest clones take roughly an eighth. Sequencing input: peripheral blood. These receptors were taken from a human donor in a cohort sampled during active COVID-19.

CDR3 residues: CASSLGRNTEAFF. In DNA form, the CDR3 reads TGTGCCAGCAGTTTGGGCCGGAACACTGAAGCTTTCTTT. V gene TRBV12-3 or TRBV12-4 combines with J gene TRBJ1-1; D is unresolved. The CDR3 loop spans 13 amino acids. Trimming shortened V by 3 bases and J by 1 base, and 6 bases separated the two germline ends.

V is TRBV5-1 and J is TRBJ2-7; the match to TRBD1 covers 8 bases. The CDR3 contains 15 residues. V gave up 1 base and J gave up 6 bases; unmatched junction bases: 9. Germline CDR1 is SGHRS and CDR2 is YFSETQ. The CDR3 DNA reads as TGCGCCAGCAGCTTGCCCGGACAGGGTTCCCTCGAGCAGTACTTC. Its protein product is CASSLPGQGSLEQYF. Full variable domain (missing parts from reference TRBV5-1 and TRBJ2-7): KAGVTQTPRYLIKTRGQQVTLSCSPISGHRSVSWYQQTPGQGLQFLFEYFSETQRNKGNFPGRFSGRQFSNSRSEMNVSTLELGDSALYLCASSLPGQGSLEQYFGPGTRLTVT.

The CDR3 sequence is CASSSDRVHGANVLTF. CDR3 bases: TGTGCCAGCAGCTCGGACAGGGTACATGGGGCCAACGTCCTGACTTTC. V usage is TRBV7-3 and J usage is TRBJ2-6; TRBD1 aligns across 8 bases. J gave up 3 bases and V 4 bases, and 5 bases lay outside the gene matches. This CDR3 comprises 16 residues. Per the germline V gene, CDR1 is SGHTA and CDR2 is FQGTGA.

This clone was counted a single time. V gene TRBV2 combines with J gene TRBJ1-2, with D perhaps matching TRBD1 (6 bases). Trimming pared 3 bases from V and 2 bases from J, leaving 7 bases between. The CDR3 is made up of 13 amino acids. The germline V gene has CDR1 SNHLY and CDR2 FYNNEI. The CDR3 loop reads CASSEDRNYGYTF. DNA for the CDR3: TGTGCCAGCAGTGAGGACAGAAACTATGGCTACACCTTC. The full variable domain, with the rest looked up from reference TRBV2 and TRBJ1-2, is EPEVTQTPSHQVTQMGQEVILRCVPISNHLYFYWYRQILGQKVEFLVSFYNNEISEKSEIFDDQFSVERPDGSNFTLKIRSTKLEDSAMYFCASSEDRNYGYTFGSGTRLTVV.

The CDR3 nucleotides read TGTGCCAGCGCGGACAGGGGAAACACTGAAGCTTTCTTT. It encodes CASADRGNTEAFF. J is TRBJ1-1 and V is TRBV18, with TRBD1 identical over 9 bases. Germline V gene data show CDR1 as KGHSH and CDR2 as LQKENI. This CDR3 has 13 residues. Trimming at V came to 8 bases and at J to 2 bases, leaving 3 bases not matched to a gene.

The chain couples TRBV27 to TRBJ1-5, with unresolved D. The V end lost 0 bases, the J end lost 10 bases, and 10 bases lay between the germline ends. Germline CDR1 and CDR2: MNHEY and SMNVEV (reference sequence). This CDR3 comprises 13 residues. CDR3 DNA sequence: TGTGCCAGCAGTTTATCTGCGGAACTCCCCCAGCATTTT. Its translation: CASSLSAELPQHF.

The V call is TRBV11-2, the J call TRBJ2-7, with 7 bases identical to TRBD2. The CDR3 totals 15 residues. After removal of 2 bases from V and 4 bases from J, the junction contained 8 bases not matched to a gene. Per germline, CDR1 SGHAT and CDR2 FQNNGV. The CDR3 is CASSLMQGLLYEQYF. DNA for the CDR3: TGTGCCAGCAGCTTAATGCAGGGACTACTGTACGAGCAGTACTTC.

The rearrangement links TRBV2 to TRBJ2-3; tentative D call: TRBD1 (5 bases). The germline CDR1 and CDR2 sequences are SNHLY and FYNNEI. The length of the CDR3 is 13 residues. Trimming took off 11 bases at V and 2 bases at J, with 14 bases between the two ends. CDR3 nucleotide sequence: TGTGCCGGGAACCGACAGAACACAGATACGCAGTATTTT. As protein: CAGNRQNTDTQYF.

The chain recombines TRBV7-9 with TRBJ2-3; tentative D call: TRBD1 (6 bases). V was trimmed by 5 bases and J by 1 base, leaving 13 bases between them. CDR3 length: 15 residues. From germline, CDR1 is SEHNR and CDR2 FQNEAQ (reference sequence). The DNA for the CDR3 is TGTGCCAGCAGCCGGGCTGGGGGCGGCACAGATACGCAGTATTTT. It codes for CASSRAGGGTDTQYF. Looking up the rest from reference TRBV7-9 and TRBJ2-3 gives the full variable domain: DTGVSQNPRHKITKRGQNVTFRCDPISEHNRLYWYRQTLGQGPEFLTYFQNEAQLEKSRLLSDRFSAERPKGSFSTLEIQRTEQGDSAMYLCASSRAGGGTDTQYFGPGTRLTVL.